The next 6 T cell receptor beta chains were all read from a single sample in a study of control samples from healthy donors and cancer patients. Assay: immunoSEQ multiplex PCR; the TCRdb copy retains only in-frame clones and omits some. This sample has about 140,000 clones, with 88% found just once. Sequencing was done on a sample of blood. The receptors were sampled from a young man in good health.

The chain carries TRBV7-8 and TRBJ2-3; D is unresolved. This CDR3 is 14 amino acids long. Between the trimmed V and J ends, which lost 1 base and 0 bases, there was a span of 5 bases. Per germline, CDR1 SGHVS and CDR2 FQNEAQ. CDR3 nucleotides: TGTGCCAGCAGCTTAGGGTTTAGCACAGATACGCAGTATTTT. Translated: CASSLGFSTDTQYF.

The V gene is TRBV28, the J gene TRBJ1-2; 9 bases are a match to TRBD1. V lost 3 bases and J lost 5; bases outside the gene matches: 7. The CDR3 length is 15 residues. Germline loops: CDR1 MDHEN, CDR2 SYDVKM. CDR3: CASSFSRTGVYGYTF. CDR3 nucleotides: TGTGCCAGCAGTTTTTCTCGGACAGGGGTTTATGGCTACACCTTC.

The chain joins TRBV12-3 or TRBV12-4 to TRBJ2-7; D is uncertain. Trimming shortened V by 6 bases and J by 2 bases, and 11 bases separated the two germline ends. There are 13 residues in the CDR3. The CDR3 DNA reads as TGTGCCAGCAGGAATACAGATACCTACGAGCAGTACTTC. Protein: CASRNTDTYEQYF.

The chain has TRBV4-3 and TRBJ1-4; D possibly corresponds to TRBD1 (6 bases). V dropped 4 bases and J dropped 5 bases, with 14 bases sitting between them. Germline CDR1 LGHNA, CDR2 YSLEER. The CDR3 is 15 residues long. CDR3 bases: TGCGCCAGCAGCCCGCTGCACAGGGAGAATGAAAAACTGTTTTTT. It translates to CASSPLHRENEKLFF.

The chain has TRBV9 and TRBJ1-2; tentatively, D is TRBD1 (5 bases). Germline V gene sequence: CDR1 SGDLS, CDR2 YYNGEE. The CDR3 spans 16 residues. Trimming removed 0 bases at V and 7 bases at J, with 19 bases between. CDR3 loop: CASSVVRAGRRSGYTF. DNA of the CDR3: TGTGCCAGCAGCGTAGTTCGGGCAGGGCGGCGGAGTGGCTACACCTTC.

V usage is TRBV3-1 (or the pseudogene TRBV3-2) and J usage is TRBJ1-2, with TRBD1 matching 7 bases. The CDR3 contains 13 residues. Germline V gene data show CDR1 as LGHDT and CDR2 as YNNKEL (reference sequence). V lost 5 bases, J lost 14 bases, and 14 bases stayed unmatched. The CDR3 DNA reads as TGTGCCAGCAGCTTCCGGGACAGAGGAAGTAAAACCTTC. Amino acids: CASSFRDRGSKTF.